Listed below are T cell receptor beta chains from one sample, sequenced in a study of T cell responses to AZD1222 COVID-19 vaccine. The repertoire was sequenced with immunoSEQ multiplex PCR; TCRdb's copy has only in-frame clones and lacks some. The sample records 120,000 to 150,000 clones, 70% to 90% being singletons. Sequencing used peripheral blood, obtained on day 0 of AZD1222 vaccination. These receptors came from an adult in good health. CDR3s include the opening cysteine and the closing phenylalanine or tryptophan. D genes are given only for firm matches. Clone size is shown for a subset of rows, as once, few, many or a class of expanded clone.

j_call d_call v_call clone_size cdr3_nt cdr3_aa
TRBJ2-2 NA TRBV24-1 NA TGTGCCACCAGCTCCGGCAGGGATCCCGGGGAGCTGTTTTTT CATSSGRDPGELFF
TRBJ1-1 NA TRBV11-3 NA TGTGCCAGCAGCCCCGGCGCGACAAGGAACACTGAAGCTTTCTTT CASSPGATRNTEAFF
TRBJ2-1 TRBD1 TRBV25-1 NA TGTGCCAGCAGTGTACCGGGACAGGCCTCCAATGAGCAGTTCTTC CASSVPGQASNEQFF
TRBJ1-6 NA TRBV19 NA TGTGCCAGTAGTAAAACTGGACAGAGAGATAATTCACCCCTCCACTTT CASSKTGQRDNSPLHF
TRBJ2-2 TRBD1 TRBV10-3 NA TGTGCCATCAAGACAGGGGGGTCGAACACCGGGGAGCTGTTTTTT CAIKTGGSNTGELFF
TRBJ2-5 NA TRBV11-2 NA TGTGCCAGCAGCTTAGTACCCGGGGTAGAGACCCAGTACTTC CASSLVPGVETQYF
TRBJ1-1 NA TRBV2 NA TGTGCCAGCAATGTGGAGGGGAACACTGAAGCTTTCTTT CASNVEGNTEAFF
TRBJ1-3 TRBD1 TRBV29-1 once TGCAGCGTCGCTGAGACAGGGGGATACACCATATATTTT CSVAETGGYTIYF
TRBJ1-2 TRBD1 TRBV28 NA TGTGCCAGCAGCCCCTCGGGACAGCCGTATGGCTACACCTTC CASSPSGQPYGYTF
TRBJ1-2 TRBD1 TRBV5-1 NA TGCGCCAGCAGCCGAGGACAGGGGGCCTATGGCTACACCTTC CASSRGQGAYGYTF